A single sample is the source of the 15 T cell receptor beta chains below, sequenced in a study of T cells after yellow fever vaccination (dated by TCRdb to about 2019). Library preparation used 5' RACE. The sample was run on an Illumina HiSeq 2500. The raw public reads went through TCRdb reprocessing: fastp at Q25, MiXCR clone calling, in-frame beta chains kept. Each record represents a unique CDR3 protein, reported with the most common genes and DNA among its rows. In all, the sample holds hundreds of thousands of distinct CDR3 sequences, and around an eighth of those were seen once. The ten largest make up 14% to 15% of the sample. Per the publication, the treatment or condition label means: live attenuated yellow fever vaccine strain. Sequenced material: PBMCs, taken on the day of the yellow fever booster vaccination. These receptors all come from a man between 25 and 39 years old who received the YFV17D yellow fever vaccine.

This clonotype was seen repeatedly, ten times or more. This chain uses TRBV20-1 with TRBJ2-5, with TRBD1 matching 7 bases. This CDR3 contains 15 residues. Germline CDR1 and CDR2: DFQATT and SNEGSKA (reference sequence). J was trimmed by 7 bases and V by 0 bases; bases with no gene match: 11. The CDR3 reads CSARDPDRESVTQYF. The CDR3 nucleotides read TGCAGTGCTAGAGATCCCGACAGGGAAAGTGTGACCCAGTACTTC.

This clonotype was seen a few times. In DNA, the CDR3 is TGCAGTGCTAGAGGCCACCCAGGGAGGGGGTTCATGAACACTGAAGCTTTCTTT. Protein product: CSARGHPGRGFMNTEAFF. The V and J genes are TRBV20-1 and TRBJ1-1, with D maybe TRBD1 (6 bases). V was cut by 1 base and J by 0 bases, with 21 bases left in between. CDR1 is DFQATT, CDR2 SNEGSKA, per germline (reference sequence). This CDR3 spans 18 amino acids.

This clonotype has only a few counts. V and J are TRBV5-4 and TRBJ2-2; 7 bases agree with TRBD2. With V trimmed by 4 bases and J by 4 bases, 7 bases remained unmatched. Germline V gene lookup returns CDR1 SGHNT and CDR2 YYREEE (reference sequence). This CDR3 has 15 residues. The CDR3 DNA follows: TGTGCCAGCAGCCGGGGGGAGGGCAGCACCGGGGAGCTGTTTTTT. It yields the protein CASSRGEGSTGELFF.

The rearrangement uses TRBV6-5 and TRBJ2-7, with D hard to call. Germline assignment: CDR1 MNHEY and CDR2 SVGAGI. The CDR3 contains 16 residues. Trimming shortened V by 0 bases and J by 1 base, and 13 bases separated the two germline ends. Here the CDR3 DNA reads TGTGCCAGCAGTTACTCGACCCTTTCTGGGTCCTACGAGCAGTACTTC. Translation gives CASSYSTLSGSYEQYF.

The chain joins TRBV29-1 to TRBJ2-7; a weak D match, TRBD2 (6 bases). Germline-derived CDR1 and CDR2 are SQVTM and ANQGSEA. V was trimmed by 6 bases and J by 3 bases, leaving 15 bases between them. This CDR3 spans 13 amino acids. The CDR3 reads CSVVGLGLYEQYF. DNA of the CDR3: TGCAGCGTGGTGGGTTTGGGACTCTACGAGCAGTACTTC.

The genes are TRBV9 and TRBJ2-7; no reliable D call. The ends were cut back, 1 base at V and 3 bases at J, with 14 bases in the middle. CDR1 and CDR2 (germline): SGDLS, YYNGEE. This CDR3 is built from 15 residues. In nucleotides, the CDR3 is TGTGCCAGCAGCGTAAGCCCGGCCGGGTTCTACGAGCAGTACTTC. Its protein product is CASSVSPAGFYEQYF.

This chain uses TRBV10-3 with TRBJ2-7; D is possibly TRBD2 (5 bases). The V gene's germline CDR1 is ENHRY and CDR2 SYGVKD. V shed 2 bases and J shed 0 bases, with 5 bases lying between them. The CDR3 has 13 residues. The CDR3: CAISETSSYEQYF. CDR3 nucleotide sequence: TGTGCCATCAGTGAGACTAGCTCCTACGAGCAGTACTTC.

This chain uses TRBV6-4 with TRBJ2-2, with 10 bases aligning to TRBD2. The germline gives CDR1 MRHNA, CDR2 SNTAGT. The CDR3 extends over 17 amino acids. Germline trimming cut 2 bases from V and 1 base from J; bases unmatched to any gene: 4. The chain's CDR3 is CASSDTRTSGNTGELFF. For the CDR3, the DNA is TGTGCCAGCAGTGACACCCGGACTAGCGGGAACACCGGGGAGCTGTTTTTT.

This clonotype was counted only a few times. The V call is TRBV20-1, the J call TRBJ2-3; TRBD1 aligns across 8 bases. This CDR3 has 17 residues. CDR1 is DFQATT, CDR2 SNEGSKA, per germline (reference sequence). J was trimmed by 6 bases and V by 3 bases; bases with no gene match: 17. As DNA, the CDR3 is TGCAGTGCTAGGGCTCCCTTTTGGCAGGGGGCCTCGGATACGCAGTATTTT. Its translation is CSARAPFWQGASDTQYF.

V gene TRBV28 combines with J gene TRBJ2-6; possible D gene TRBD2, 5 bases. Germline V gene lookup returns CDR1 MDHEN and CDR2 SYDVKM. Trimming took 2 bases from V and 3 from J, leaving 11 bases between them. This CDR3 comprises 16 residues. The CDR3 here is CASSLRGWRGANVLTF. CDR3 coding DNA: TGTGCCAGCAGTTTACGAGGGTGGCGTGGGGCCAACGTCCTGACTTTC.

The chain joins TRBV27 to TRBJ1-4, with no clear D. V was clipped by 6 bases and J by 10 bases, with 18 bases between them. The CDR3 spans 14 residues. Germline CDR1 and CDR2: MNHEY and SMNVEV (reference sequence). The CDR3 here is CASRRPLRGGKLFF. DNA for the CDR3: TGTGCCAGCAGGAGACCCCTGCGGGGAGGAAAACTGTTTTTT.

CDR3 nucleotides: TGTGCCAGCTCACCGACCGCTAGTTCGGGGGCCAATGAGCAGTTCTTC. Protein: CASSPTASSGANEQFF. The chain has TRBV18 and TRBJ2-1; either TRBD1 or TRBD2 may supply D (6 bases each). V was trimmed by 3 bases and J by 6 bases, leaving 18 bases between them. The CDR3 is 16 amino acids. Germline CDR1 reads KGHSH; CDR2 reads LQKENI.

V usage is TRBV15 and J usage is TRBJ2-4; no reliable D call. Germline lookup yields CDR1 LNHNV and CDR2 YYDKDF (reference sequence). The length of the CDR3 is 15 residues. V was clipped by 0 bases and J by 1 base, with 7 bases between them. The CDR3: CATSRDTLAKNIQYF. Here the CDR3 DNA reads TGTGCCACCAGCAGAGATACATTGGCCAAAAACATTCAGTACTTC.

This clonotype was detected only a few times. The chain is built from TRBV9 and TRBJ2-1, with a weak D call TRBD2 (5 bases). Germline V gives CDR1 SGDLS, CDR2 YYNGEE. V dropped 3 bases and J dropped 7 bases, with 8 bases sitting between them. This CDR3 spans 12 amino acids. The CDR3 spells CASSARGNEQFF. DNA for the CDR3: TGTGCCAGCAGCGCCCGGGGTAATGAGCAGTTCTTC.

This clonotype was observed many times. This chain connects TRBV9 to TRBJ2-3; the D is unclear. The germline gives CDR1 SGDLS, CDR2 YYNGEE. The ends were cut back, 0 bases at V and 0 bases at J, with 11 bases in the middle. CDR3 size: 16 residues. Here the CDR3 DNA reads TGTGCCAGCAGCGTAGGGGTGGCGCCCAGCACAGATACGCAGTATTTT. This codes for CASSVGVAPSTDTQYF.